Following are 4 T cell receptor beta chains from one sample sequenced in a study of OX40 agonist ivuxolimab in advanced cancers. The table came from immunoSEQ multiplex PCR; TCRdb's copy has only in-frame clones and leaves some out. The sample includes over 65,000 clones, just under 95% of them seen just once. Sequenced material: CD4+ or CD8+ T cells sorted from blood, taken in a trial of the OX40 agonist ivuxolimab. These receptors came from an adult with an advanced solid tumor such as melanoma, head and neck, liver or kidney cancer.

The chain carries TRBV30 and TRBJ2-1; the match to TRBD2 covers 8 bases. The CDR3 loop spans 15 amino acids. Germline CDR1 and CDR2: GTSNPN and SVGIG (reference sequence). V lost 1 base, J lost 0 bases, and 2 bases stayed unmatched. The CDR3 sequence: CAWSAGLVSYNEQFF. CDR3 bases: TGTGCCTGGAGTGCGGGACTAGTCTCCTACAATGAGCAGTTCTTC.

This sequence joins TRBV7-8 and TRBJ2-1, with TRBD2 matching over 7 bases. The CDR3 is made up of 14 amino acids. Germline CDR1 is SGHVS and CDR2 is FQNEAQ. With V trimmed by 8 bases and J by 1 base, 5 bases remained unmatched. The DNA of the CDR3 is TGTGCCAGCGAAAAAGCGGGATCCTACAATGAGCAGTTCTTC. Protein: CASEKAGSYNEQFF.

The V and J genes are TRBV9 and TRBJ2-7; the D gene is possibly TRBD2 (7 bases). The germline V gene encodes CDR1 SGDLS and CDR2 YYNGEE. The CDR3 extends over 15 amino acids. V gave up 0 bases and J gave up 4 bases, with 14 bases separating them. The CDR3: CASSVAPGGLYEQYF. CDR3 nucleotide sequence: TGTGCCAGCAGCGTAGCCCCCGGGGGGCTGTACGAGCAGTACTTC. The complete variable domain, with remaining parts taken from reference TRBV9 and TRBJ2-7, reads DSGVTQTPKHLITATGQRVTLRCSPRSGDLSVYWYQQSLDQGLQFLIQYYNGEERAKGNILERFSAQQFPDLHSELNLSSLELGDSALYFCASSVAPGGLYEQYFGPGTRLTVT.

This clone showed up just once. The CDR3 is CATSSTGTGSQPQHF. The CDR3 nucleotides read TGTGCCACCAGCAGTACCGGGACAGGGAGTCAGCCCCAGCATTTT. The gene calls are TRBV15 and TRBJ1-5, with 9 bases identical to TRBD1. CDR3 length: 15 amino acids. Germline V gene data show CDR1 as LNHNV and CDR2 as YYDKDF (reference sequence). V shed 3 bases and J 6 bases; nucleotides not matched to a gene: 6. The whole variable domain, remainder taken from reference TRBV15 and TRBJ1-5, is DAMVIQNPRYQVTQFGKPVTLSCSQTLNHNVMYWYQQKSSQAPKLLFHYYDKDFNNEADTPDNFQSRRPNTSFCFLDIRSPGLGDTAMYLCATSSTGTGSQPQHFGDGTRLSIL.